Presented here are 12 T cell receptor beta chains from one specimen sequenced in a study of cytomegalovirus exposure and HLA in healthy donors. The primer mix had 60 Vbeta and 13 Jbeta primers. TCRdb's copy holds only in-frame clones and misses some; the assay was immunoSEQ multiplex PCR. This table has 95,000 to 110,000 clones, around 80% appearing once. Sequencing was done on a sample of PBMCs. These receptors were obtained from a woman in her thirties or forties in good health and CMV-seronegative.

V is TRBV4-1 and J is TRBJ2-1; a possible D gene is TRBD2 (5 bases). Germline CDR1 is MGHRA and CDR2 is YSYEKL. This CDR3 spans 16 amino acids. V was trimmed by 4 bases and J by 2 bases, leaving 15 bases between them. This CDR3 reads CASSPQGRAPYNEQFF. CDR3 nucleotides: TGCGCCAGCAGCCCACAAGGGCGGGCTCCCTACAATGAGCAGTTCTTC.

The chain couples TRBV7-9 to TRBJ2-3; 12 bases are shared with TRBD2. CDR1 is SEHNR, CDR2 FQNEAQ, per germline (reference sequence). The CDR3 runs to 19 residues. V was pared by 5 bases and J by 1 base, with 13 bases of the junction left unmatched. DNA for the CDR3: TGTGCCAGCAGCCGCCCGGGACTAGCGGGTACCGGGGGCACAGATACGCAGTATTTT. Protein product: CASSRPGLAGTGGTDTQYF.

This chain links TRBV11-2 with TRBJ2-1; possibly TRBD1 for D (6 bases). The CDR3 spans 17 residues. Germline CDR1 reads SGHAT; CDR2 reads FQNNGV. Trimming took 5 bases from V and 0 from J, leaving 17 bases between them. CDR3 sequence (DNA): TGTGCCAGCAGCCACCAGGGGCCCATCAGCTCCTACAATGAGCAGTTCTTC. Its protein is CASSHQGPISSYNEQFF.

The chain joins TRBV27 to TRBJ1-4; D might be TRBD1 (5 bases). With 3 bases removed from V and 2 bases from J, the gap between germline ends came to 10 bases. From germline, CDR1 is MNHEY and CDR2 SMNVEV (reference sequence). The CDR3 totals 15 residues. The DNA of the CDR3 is TGTGCCAGCAGTTTTGGGGGGACTACTAATGAAAAACTGTTTTTT. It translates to CASSFGGTTNEKLFF. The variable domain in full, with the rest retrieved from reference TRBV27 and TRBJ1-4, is EAQVTQNPRYLITVTGKKLTVTCSQNMNHEYMSWYRQDPGLGLRQIYYSMNVEVTDKGDVPEGYKVSRKEKRNFPLILESPSPNQTSLYFCASSFGGTTNEKLFFGSGTQLSVL.

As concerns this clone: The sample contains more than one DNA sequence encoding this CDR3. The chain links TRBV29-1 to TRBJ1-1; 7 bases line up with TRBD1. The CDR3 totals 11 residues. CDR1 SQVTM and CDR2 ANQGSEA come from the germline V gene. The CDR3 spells CSVWRGLEAFF. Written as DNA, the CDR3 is TGCAGTGTTTGGAGGGGGCTTGAAGCTTTCTTT.

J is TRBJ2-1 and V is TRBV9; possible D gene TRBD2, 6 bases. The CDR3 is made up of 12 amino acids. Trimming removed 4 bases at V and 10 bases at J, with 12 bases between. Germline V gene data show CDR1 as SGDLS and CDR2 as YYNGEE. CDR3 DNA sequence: TGTGCCAGCAGCACTGGGCTAGCGGAGCAGTTCTTC. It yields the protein CASSTGLAEQFF.

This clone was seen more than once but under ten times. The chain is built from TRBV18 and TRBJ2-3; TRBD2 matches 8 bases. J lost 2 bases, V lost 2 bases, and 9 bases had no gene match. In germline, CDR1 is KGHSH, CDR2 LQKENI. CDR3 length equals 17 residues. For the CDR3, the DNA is TGTGCCAGCTCACCATCCATTTTTAGCGGGAACACAGATACGCAGTATTTT. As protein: CASSPSIFSGNTDTQYF.

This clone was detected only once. CDR3 protein: CASSQEPNLSNQPQHF. The CDR3 bases are TGTGCCAGCAGCCAAGAACCAAACCTAAGCAATCAGCCCCAGCATTTT. The chain carries TRBV14 and TRBJ1-5, with D hard to call. V was shortened by 0 bases and J by 1 base, with 10 bases between the two germline ends. The CDR3 has 16 amino acids. The germline CDR1 and CDR2 sequences are SGHDN and FVKESK. The full variable domain, completed using reference TRBV14 and TRBJ1-5, is EAGVTQFPSHSVIEKGQTVTLRCDPISGHDNLYWYRRVMGKEIKFLLHFVKESKQDESGMPNNRFLAERTGGTYSTLKVQPAELEDSGVYFCASSQEPNLSNQPQHFGDGTRLSIL.

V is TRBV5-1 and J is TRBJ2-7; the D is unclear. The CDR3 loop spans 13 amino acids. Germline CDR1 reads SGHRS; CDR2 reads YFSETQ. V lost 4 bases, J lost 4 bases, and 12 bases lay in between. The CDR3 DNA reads TGCGCCAGCAGCCCACAAGAAGCGTACGAGCAGTACTTC. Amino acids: CASSPQEAYEQYF. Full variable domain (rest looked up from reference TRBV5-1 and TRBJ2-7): KAGVTQTPRYLIKTRGQQVTLSCSPISGHRSVSWYQQTPGQGLQFLFEYFSETQRNKGNFPGRFSGRQFSNSRSEMNVSTLELGDSALYLCASSPQEAYEQYFGPGTRLTVT.

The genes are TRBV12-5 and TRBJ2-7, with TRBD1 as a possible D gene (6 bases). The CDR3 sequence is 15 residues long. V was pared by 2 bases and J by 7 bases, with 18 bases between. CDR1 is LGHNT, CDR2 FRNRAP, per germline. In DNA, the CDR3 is TGTGCTAGTGGTTTGCCGGGACACCCCTTACGGGAGCAGTACTTC. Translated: CASGLPGHPLREQYF.

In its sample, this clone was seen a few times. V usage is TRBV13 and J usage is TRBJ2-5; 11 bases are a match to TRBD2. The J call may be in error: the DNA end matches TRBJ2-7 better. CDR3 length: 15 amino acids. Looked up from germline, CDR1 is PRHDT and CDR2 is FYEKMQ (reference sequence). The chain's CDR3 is CASSTSGSVSYEQYF. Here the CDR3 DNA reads TGTGCCAGCAGCACTAGCGGGAGCGTCTCCTACGAGCAGTACTTC.

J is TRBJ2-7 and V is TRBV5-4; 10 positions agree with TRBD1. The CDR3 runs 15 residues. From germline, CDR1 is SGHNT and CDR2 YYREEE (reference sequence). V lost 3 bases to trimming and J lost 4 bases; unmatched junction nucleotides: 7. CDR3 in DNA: TGTGCCAGCAGCTACGGACAGGGGGTAGGGTACGAGCAGTACTTC. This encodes CASSYGQGVGYEQYF.